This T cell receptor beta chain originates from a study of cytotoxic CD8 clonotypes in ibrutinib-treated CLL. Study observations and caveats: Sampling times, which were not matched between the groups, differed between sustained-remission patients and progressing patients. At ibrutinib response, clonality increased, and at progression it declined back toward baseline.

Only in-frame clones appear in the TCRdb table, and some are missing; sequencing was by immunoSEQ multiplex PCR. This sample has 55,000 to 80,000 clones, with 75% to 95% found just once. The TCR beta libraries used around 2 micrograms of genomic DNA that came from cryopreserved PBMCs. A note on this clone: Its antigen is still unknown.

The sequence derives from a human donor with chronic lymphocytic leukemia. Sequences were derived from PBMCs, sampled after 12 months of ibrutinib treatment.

The CDR3 nucleotides are TGTGCCATCGGTGCTGTAGATCGGTTCTTC. Its protein product is CAIGAVDRFF. The chain couples TRBV10-3 to TRBJ2-1; D unclear. V gave up 8 bases and J gave up 15 bases, with 14 bases separating them. Germline V gives CDR1 ENHRY, CDR2 SYGVKD. CDR3 size: 10 residues.